The T cell receptor beta chain under discussion was sequenced for a study of neurological immune-mediated disorders. Points from the study as a whole: When repertoires were grouped phylogenetically, those of 18 of 34 multiple sclerosis patients fell into one related-CDR3 cluster, a possible signature.

The cDNA was synthesized by 5'RACE incorporating 10-nucleotide random UMIs. Over 160 million TCR-beta sequences from 15-18 subjects came from every sequencing run. TCRdb ran MiXCR on the 5' RACE reads and lists one entry per CDR3 protein. The table has some 57,000 distinct CDR3 sequences, around 4.8% seen once; the top ten hold less than 3.5%. Ten or more counts support this clonotype. Its specificity is unknown. 2 million PBMCs stored at -80 C were the source of the unsorted libraries. Sequenced: PBMCs. The clonotype originates from a woman aged 50 to 65 with multiple sclerosis.

The CDR3 DNA is TGTGCCAGCAGCCCGGACAGATATAGCAATCAGCCCCAGCATTTT. Translation gives CASSPDRYSNQPQHF. The chain carries TRBV4-2 and TRBJ1-5; TRBD1 might be the D (6 bases). Looked up from germline, CDR1 is LGHNA and CDR2 is YNFKEQ. This CDR3 is 15 amino acids long. V was cut by 4 bases and J by 0 bases, with 10 bases left in between.